These 15 T cell receptor beta chains originate from one sample sequenced in a study of blood T cell repertoires in COVID-19. TCRdb's table, derived via immunoSEQ multiplex PCR, lists solely in-frame clones and lacks some. The sample includes some 320,000 clones, around 90% of them seen just once. The sequencing input was PBMCs or T cells enriched from blood (not recorded which). These receptors came from a man aged 55 to 70 who had recovered from COVID-19.

This clone was observed a few times. Written as DNA, the CDR3 is TGTGCCAGCAGCACACCCCCGGGACAGGGGGGGGCCTATGGCTACACCTTC. Translating it yields CASSTPPGQGGAYGYTF. The chain employs TRBV28 and TRBJ1-2, with 11 nucleotides matching TRBD1. V shed 6 bases, J shed 4 bases, and the junction held 13 bases outside the gene matches. The CDR3 contains 17 residues. In germline, CDR1 is MDHEN, CDR2 SYDVKM.

The V gene is TRBV5-1, the J gene TRBJ2-2; 8 positions match TRBD2. The length of the CDR3 is 16 residues. The trim removed 0 bases at V and 10 bases at J, leaving 11 bases unmatched. Germline V lookup: CDR1 SGHRS, CDR2 YFSETQ. CDR3: CASSLGISGDLVELFF. CDR3 coding DNA: TGCGCCAGCAGCTTGGGTATTAGCGGGGACCTAGTGGAGCTGTTTTTT.

J is TRBJ1-2 and V is TRBV2; 10 bases are a match to TRBD1. The germline V gene has CDR1 SNHLY and CDR2 FYNNEI. Germline trimming cut 6 bases from V and 8 bases from J; bases unmatched to any gene: 9. This CDR3 comprises 14 residues. In DNA form, the CDR3 reads TGTGCCAGCAGGGGGGACAGGGGCTCGAGCGGCTACACCTTC. Amino acid sequence: CASRGDRGSSGYTF.

This clone appeared a few times. This chain connects TRBV6-5 to TRBJ1-1; D is unresolved. The CDR3 covers 12 residues. V gave up 6 bases and J gave up 2 bases, with 7 bases separating them. Germline V gene data show CDR1 as MNHEY and CDR2 as SVGAGI. CDR3 residues: CASSAQNTEAFF. In nucleotides, the CDR3 is TGTGCCAGCAGCGCACAAAACACTGAAGCTTTCTTT.

This rearrangement joins TRBV18 to TRBJ1-5, with 7 bases that match TRBD1. From germline, CDR1 is KGHSH and CDR2 LQKENI. Germline trimming cut 3 bases from V and 6 bases from J; bases unmatched to any gene: 14. The CDR3 loop spans 17 amino acids. The CDR3: CASSPLSQGSGGQPQHF. The CDR3, as DNA: TGTGCCAGCTCACCGCTATCACAGGGGAGTGGGGGTCAGCCCCAGCATTTT.

This clone was seen only once. This chain uses TRBV7-6 with TRBJ2-7; 8 nucleotides align to TRBD2. This CDR3 contains 14 residues. V lost 5 bases to trimming and J lost 1 base; unmatched junction nucleotides: 4. Germline V gene sequence: CDR1 SGHVS, CDR2 FNYEAQ. The CDR3 here is CASSPSGFSYEQYF. In DNA, the CDR3 is TGTGCCAGCAGCCCTAGCGGGTTTTCCTACGAGCAGTACTTC.

The chain uses TRBV5-4 and TRBJ1-2, with 9 bases matching TRBD1. CDR1 SGHNT and CDR2 YYREEE come from the germline V gene (reference sequence). V gave up 3 bases and J gave up 3 bases; unmatched junction bases: 3. The CDR3 has 14 amino acids. This chain's CDR3 is CASSSDRGDYGYTF. CDR3 in DNA: TGTGCCAGCAGCTCGGACAGGGGTGACTATGGCTACACCTTC. Complete variable domain (other parts from reference TRBV5-4 and TRBJ1-2): ETGVTQSPTHLIKTRGQQVTLRCSSQSGHNTVSWYQQALGQGPQFIFQYYREEENGRGNFPPRFSGLQFPNYSSELNVNALELDDSALYLCASSSDRGDYGYTFGSGTRLTVV.

The chain recombines TRBV5-3 with TRBJ1-5; the D is unclear. TRBV5-3 is recorded as an ORF, its role being uncertain. The V and J ends lost 4 bases and 0 bases respectively, with 8 bases between them. The CDR3 covers 14 residues. The CDR3 is CARSLRNSNQPQHF. The CDR3 coding sequence is TGTGCCAGAAGCCTCAGAAATAGCAATCAGCCCCAGCATTTT.

The V and J genes are TRBV27 and TRBJ1-5; 7 positions agree with TRBD1. V was pared by 4 bases and J by 6 bases, with 6 bases of the junction left unmatched. The CDR3 has 14 amino acids. The germline V gene encodes CDR1 MNHEY and CDR2 SMNVEV (reference sequence). CDR3 coding DNA: TGTGCCAGCAGTTCCCCCCACAGGGGTCAGCCCCAGCATTTT. This codes for CASSSPHRGQPQHF.

V is TRBV5-1 and J is TRBJ2-1, with 16 bases matching TRBD2. The ends lost 4 bases at V and 9 bases at J; junction bases unmatched: 10. Germline CDR1 and CDR2: SGHRS and YFSETQ. The CDR3 sequence is 17 residues long. The CDR3 sequence: CASSLAGLAGGQGEQFF. The CDR3 DNA reads as TGCGCCAGCAGCCTAGCGGGACTAGCGGGAGGGCAGGGTGAGCAGTTCTTC. The full variable domain, rest sourced from reference TRBV5-1 and TRBJ2-1, is KAGVTQTPRYLIKTRGQQVTLSCSPISGHRSVSWYQQTPGQGLQFLFEYFSETQRNKGNFPGRFSGRQFSNSRSEMNVSTLELGDSALYLCASSLAGLAGGQGEQFFGPGTRLTVL.

For this clone: The sample has other DNA sequences that encode this CDR3 too. The rearrangement links TRBV28 to TRBJ1-6; weak D call: TRBD1 (6 bases). The CDR3 sequence is 15 residues long. V lost 6 bases to trimming and J lost 6 bases, with 15 bases between them. Germline V lookup: CDR1 MDHEN, CDR2 SYDVKM. CDR3 residues: CASSLDRPGNSPLHF. CDR3 sequence (DNA): TGTGCCAGCAGCCTTGACAGGCCGGGTAATTCACCCCTCCACTTT.

The rearrangement uses TRBV5-4 and TRBJ2-3; D is possibly TRBD1 (5 bases). The CDR3 length is 15 residues. Germline-derived CDR1 and CDR2 are SGHNT and YYREEE (reference sequence). Trimming stripped 3 bases from V and 7 bases from J, with 18 bases between. The CDR3 protein is CASSSENLRGNTQYF. The CDR3 nucleotides are TGTGCCAGCAGCTCGGAGAACTTAAGGGGAAATACGCAGTATTTT.

V and J are TRBV11-2 and TRBJ2-3; perhaps TRBD2 as D (5 bases). V lost 4 bases, J lost 2 bases, and 13 bases lay in between. The CDR3 extends over 15 amino acids. CDR1 and CDR2 (germline): SGHAT, FQNNGV. This CDR3 reads CASSSLGRSTDTQYF. As DNA, the CDR3 is TGTGCCAGCAGCTCTTTAGGGAGATCCACAGATACGCAGTATTTT.

This sequence joins TRBV6-5 and TRBJ2-4; a weak D match, TRBD2 (5 bases). The CDR3 loop spans 14 amino acids. CDR1 is MNHEY, CDR2 SVGAGI, per germline. V lost 1 base, J lost 3 bases, and 7 bases lay in between. CDR3 region: CASSYLGDKNIQYF. The CDR3 nucleotides are TGTGCCAGCAGTTACTTGGGAGACAAAAACATTCAGTACTTC.

The chain carries TRBV19 and TRBJ2-3; TRBD1 agrees at 10 bases. V was clipped by 8 bases and J by 5 bases; unmatched bases: 7. There are 14 residues in the CDR3. Germline assignment: CDR1 LNHDA and CDR2 SQIVND (reference sequence). CDR3 DNA: TGTGCCAGTCGTGACAGGGGGCTAAGAGATACGCAGTATTTT. It yields the protein CASRDRGLRDTQYF. Variable domain in full (rest from reference TRBV19 and TRBJ2-3): DGGITQSPKYLFRKEGQNVTLSCEQNLNHDAMYWYRQDPGQGLRLIYYSQIVNDFQKGDIAEGYSVSREKKESFPLTVTSAQKNPTAFYLCASRDRGLRDTQYFGPGTRLTVL.